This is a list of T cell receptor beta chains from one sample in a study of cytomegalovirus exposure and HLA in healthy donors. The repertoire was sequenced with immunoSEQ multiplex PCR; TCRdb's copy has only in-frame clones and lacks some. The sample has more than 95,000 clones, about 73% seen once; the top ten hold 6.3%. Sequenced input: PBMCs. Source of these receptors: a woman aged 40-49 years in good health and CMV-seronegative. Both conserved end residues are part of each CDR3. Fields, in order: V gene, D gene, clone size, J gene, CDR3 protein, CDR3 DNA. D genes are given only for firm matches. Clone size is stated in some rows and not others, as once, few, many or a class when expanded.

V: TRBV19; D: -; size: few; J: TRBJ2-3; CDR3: CASRKDVAAPGADTQYF; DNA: TGTGCCAGTAGGAAAGATGTAGCGGCCCCCGGCGCAGATACGCAGTATTTT
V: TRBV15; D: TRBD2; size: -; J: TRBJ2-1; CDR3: CATSRDLGTSVGNEQFF; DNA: TGTGCCACCAGCAGAGATCTAGGGACTAGCGTTGGGAATGAGCAGTTCTTC
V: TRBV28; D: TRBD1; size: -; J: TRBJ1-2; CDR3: CASSDRAYGYTF; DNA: TGTGCCAGCAGCGACAGGGCCTATGGCTACACCTTC
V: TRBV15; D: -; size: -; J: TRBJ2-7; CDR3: CATSRNPEVSYEQYF; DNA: TGCGCCACCAGCAGAAACCCGGAGGTCTCCTACGAGCAGTACTTC
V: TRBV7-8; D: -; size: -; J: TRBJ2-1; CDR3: CASSLGGRDEQFF; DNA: TGTGCCAGCAGCTTAGGGGGGCGCGATGAGCAGTTCTTC
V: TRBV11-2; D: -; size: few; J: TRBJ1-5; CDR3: CASSLDLNRGQHF; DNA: TGTGCCAGCAGCTTAGATTTGAACCGGGGACAGCATTTT
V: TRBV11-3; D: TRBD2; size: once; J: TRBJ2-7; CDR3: CASSAGLAGVYEQYF; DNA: TGTGCCAGCAGCGCGGGACTAGCGGGGGTCTACGAGCAGTACTTC
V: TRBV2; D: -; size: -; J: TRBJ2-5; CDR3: CASSYNQETQYF; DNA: TGTGCCAGCAGTTATAACCAAGAGACCCAGTACTTC
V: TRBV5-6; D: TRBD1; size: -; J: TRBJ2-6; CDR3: CASSSPIIDRAGANVLTF; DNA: TGTGCCAGCAGCTCTCCGATTATTGACAGGGCTGGGGCCAACGTCCTGACTTTC
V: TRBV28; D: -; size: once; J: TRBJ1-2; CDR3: CASSSTEGNYGYTF; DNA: TGTGCCAGCAGTTCGACGGAGGGGAACTATGGCTACACCTTC
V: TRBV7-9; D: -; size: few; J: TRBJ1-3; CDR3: CASSLEAEPSGNTIYF; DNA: TGTGCCAGCAGCTTAGAAGCGGAACCTTCTGGAAACACCATATATTTT
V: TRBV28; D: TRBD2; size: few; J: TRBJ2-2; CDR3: CASRGLDTGELFF; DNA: TGTGCCAGCAGGGGACTAGACACCGGGGAGCTGTTTTTT
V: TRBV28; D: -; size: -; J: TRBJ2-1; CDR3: CASHVGGADRNEQFF; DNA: TGTGCCAGCCACGTGGGTGGAGCGGATAGAAATGAGCAGTTCTTC
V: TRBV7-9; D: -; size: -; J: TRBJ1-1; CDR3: CSSNSGTAEAFF; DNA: TGTTCCAGCAATTCCGGTACGGCTGAAGCTTTCTTT
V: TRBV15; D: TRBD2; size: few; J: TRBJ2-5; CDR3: CATSRGREGETQYF; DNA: TGTGCCACCAGCAGAGGGCGGGAGGGAGAGACCCAGTACTTC
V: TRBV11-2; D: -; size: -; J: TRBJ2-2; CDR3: CASSLGGLTGELFF; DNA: TGTGCCAGCAGCTTAGGAGGTCTCACCGGGGAGCTGTTTTTT
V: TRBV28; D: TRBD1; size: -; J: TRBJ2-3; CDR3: CASSLQGVADTQYF; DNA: TGTGCCAGCAGTTTACAGGGGGTCGCAGATACGCAGTATTTT
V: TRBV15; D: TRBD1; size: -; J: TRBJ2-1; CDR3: CATSFDRVNEQFF; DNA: TGTGCCACCTCTTTCGACAGGGTCAATGAGCAGTTCTTC
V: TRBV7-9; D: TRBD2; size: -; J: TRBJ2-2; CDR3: CASSTRTSGTGELFF; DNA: TGTGCCAGCAGCACAAGGACTAGCGGGACCGGGGAGCTGTTTTTT
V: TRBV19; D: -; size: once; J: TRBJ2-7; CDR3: CASSIGGNYEQYF; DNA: TGTGCCAGTAGTATCGGAGGAAACTACGAGCAGTACTTC
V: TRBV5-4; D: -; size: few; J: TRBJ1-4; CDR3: CASSLQGFNEKLFF; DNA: TGTGCCAGCAGCTTACAGGGTTTTAATGAAAAACTGTTTTTT
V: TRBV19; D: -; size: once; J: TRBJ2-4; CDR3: CASSRRGAKNSQYF; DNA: TGTGCCAGTAGCCGTCGGGGGGCCAAAAACAGTCAGTACTTC
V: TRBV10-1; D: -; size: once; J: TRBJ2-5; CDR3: CASSDSRDQETQYF; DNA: TGCGCCAGCAGTGATTCCCGGGATCAAGAGACCCAGTACTTC
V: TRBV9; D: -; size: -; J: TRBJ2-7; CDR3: CASSVGSKPRRDEQYF; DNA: TGTGCCAGCAGCGTAGGCTCTAAGCCCCGGCGGGACGAGCAGTACTTC
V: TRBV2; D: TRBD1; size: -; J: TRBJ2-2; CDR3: CASTQGAGELFF; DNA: TGTGCCAGCACCCAGGGGGCCGGGGAGCTGTTTTTT
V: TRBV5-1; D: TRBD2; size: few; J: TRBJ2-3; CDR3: CASSRAGGYDTQYF; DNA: TGCGCCAGCAGCCGAGCGGGAGGGTACGATACGCAGTATTTT
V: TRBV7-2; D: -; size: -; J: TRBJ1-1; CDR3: CASSLWGGVIAEAFF; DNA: TGTGCCAGCAGCTTATGGGGAGGGGTTATCGCTGAAGCTTTCTTT
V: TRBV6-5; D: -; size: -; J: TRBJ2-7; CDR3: CASSYSGRTYEQYF; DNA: TGTGCCAGCAGTTACTCTGGCAGAACCTACGAGCAGTACTTC
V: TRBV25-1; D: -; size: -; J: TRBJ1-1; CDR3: CASAGGDTEAFF; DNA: TGTGCCAGCGCCGGGGGGGACACTGAAGCTTTCTTT
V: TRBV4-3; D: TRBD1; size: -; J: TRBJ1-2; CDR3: CASSQWGQGPESLNYGYTF; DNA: TGCGCCAGCAGCCAGTGGGGACAGGGGCCAGAAAGTCTTAACTATGGCTACACCTTC
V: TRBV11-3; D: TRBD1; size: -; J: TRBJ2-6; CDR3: CASSTGQGAGTGANVLTF; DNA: TGTGCCAGCAGCACCGGACAGGGGGCGGGTACGGGGGCCAACGTCCTGACTTTC
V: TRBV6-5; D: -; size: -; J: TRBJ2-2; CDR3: CASSYSEWSGELFF; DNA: TGTGCCAGCAGTTACTCCGAGTGGAGCGGGGAGCTGTTTTTT
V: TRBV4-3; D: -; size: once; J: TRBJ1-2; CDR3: CASSQDAGAGFSGYTF; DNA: TGCGCCAGCAGCCAAGATGCGGGGGCAGGCTTTAGTGGCTACACCTTC
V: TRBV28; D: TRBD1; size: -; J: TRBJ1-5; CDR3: CASALRTGLAQPQHF; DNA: TGTGCCAGCGCACTAAGGACAGGGCTTGCTCAGCCCCAGCATTTT
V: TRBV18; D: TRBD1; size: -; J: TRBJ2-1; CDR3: CASSPYTGGSYNEQFF; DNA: TGTGCCAGCTCACCTTATACAGGGGGCTCCTACAATGAGCAGTTCTTC
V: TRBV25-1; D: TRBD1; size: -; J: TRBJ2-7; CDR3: CASTRGQVSYEQYF; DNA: TGTGCCAGCACGAGGGGACAGGTCTCCTACGAGCAGTACTTC
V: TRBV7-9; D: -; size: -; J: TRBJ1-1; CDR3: CASSYRDTEAFF; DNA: TGTGCCAGCAGCTACAGGGACACTGAAGCTTTCTTT
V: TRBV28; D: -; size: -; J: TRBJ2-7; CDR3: CASRGAGEYREQYF; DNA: TGTGCCAGCCGGGGGGCAGGCGAGTACCGCGAGCAGTACTTC
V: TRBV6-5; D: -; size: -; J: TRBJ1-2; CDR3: CASSYAQGLYGYTF; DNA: TGTGCCAGCAGTTACGCTCAGGGACTCTACGGCTACACCTTC
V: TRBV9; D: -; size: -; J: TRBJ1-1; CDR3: CASSVSRATEAFF; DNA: TGTGCCAGCAGCGTATCCAGGGCCACTGAAGCTTTCTTT
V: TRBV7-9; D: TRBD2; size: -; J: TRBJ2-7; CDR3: CSSSHGRGGEQYF; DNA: TGTTCCAGCAGCCATGGGAGGGGCGGCGAGCAGTACTTC
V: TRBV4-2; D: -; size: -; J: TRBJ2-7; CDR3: CASSQGQAIYEQYF; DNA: TGTGCCAGCAGCCAAGGGCAGGCAATTTACGAGCAGTACTTC
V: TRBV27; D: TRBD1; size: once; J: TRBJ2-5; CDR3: CASSLADRDGQYF; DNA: TGTGCCAGCAGTTTAGCCGACAGGGACGGGCAGTACTTC
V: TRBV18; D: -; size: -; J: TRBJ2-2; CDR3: CASSPDSPGLFF; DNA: TGTGCCAGCTCACCGGACAGTCCAGGGCTGTTTTTT
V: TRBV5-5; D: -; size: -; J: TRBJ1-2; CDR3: CASSRSVGDLGYTF; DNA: TGTGCCAGCAGCCGATCCGTGGGAGACTTGGGCTACACCTTC
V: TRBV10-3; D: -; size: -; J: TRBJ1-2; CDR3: CAISEEGFSGYTF; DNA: TGTGCCATCAGTGAAGAGGGTTTCTCTGGCTACACCTTC
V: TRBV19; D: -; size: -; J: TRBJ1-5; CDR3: CASSRDRFNQPQHF; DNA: TGTGCCAGTAGTCGTGACAGGTTTAATCAGCCCCAGCATTTT
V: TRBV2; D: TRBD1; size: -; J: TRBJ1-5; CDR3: CASSPELDRGAHF; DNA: TGTGCCAGCAGTCCAGAGCTGGACAGGGGTGCGCATTTT
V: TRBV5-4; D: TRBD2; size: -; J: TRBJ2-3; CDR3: CASSLGGGAHTDTQYF; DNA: TGTGCCAGCAGCTTGGGCGGGGGGGCACACACAGATACGCAGTATTTT
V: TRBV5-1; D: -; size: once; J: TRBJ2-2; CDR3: CASRMGLDTGELFF; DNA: TGCGCCAGCAGAATGGGACTCGACACCGGGGAGCTGTTTTTT
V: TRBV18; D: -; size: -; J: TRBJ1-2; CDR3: CASSPDSLRGYTF; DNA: TGTGCCAGCTCACCAGACAGCTTACGGGGCTACACCTTC
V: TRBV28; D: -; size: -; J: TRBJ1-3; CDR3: CASRQGTAGNTIYF; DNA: TGTGCCAGCAGACAGGGTACCGCTGGAAACACCATATATTTT